One sample yielded the 16 T cell receptor beta chains listed below, sequenced in a study of blood T cell repertoires in COVID-19. Repertoires were generated with immunoSEQ multiplex PCR, while TCRdb's copy carries only in-frame clones and drops some. The sample shows 300,000 to 350,000 clones, approximately 90% of them seen only once. The sequenced sample was peripheral blood. All receptors come from a young woman who had recovered from COVID-19.

This clone was detected once. V and J are TRBV5-1 and TRBJ2-2; 8 nucleotides agree with TRBD1. This CDR3 is 15 amino acids long. V was clipped by 3 bases and J by 4 bases; unmatched bases: 5. Germline V gives CDR1 SGHRS, CDR2 YFSETQ. The CDR3 region has the DNA TGCGCCAGCAGCTCGACAGGGGTGAGCACCGGGGAGCTGTTTTTT. It codes for CASSSTGVSTGELFF.

The chain links TRBV20-1 to TRBJ1-2; 8 bases are shared with TRBD1. Losses at the gene ends were 3 bases for V and 4 bases for J; bases not matched to a gene: 7. Germline-derived CDR1 and CDR2 are DFQATT and SNEGSKA (reference sequence). This CDR3 region has 14 residues. In DNA form, the CDR3 reads TGCAGTGCTAGTTTTAGGACAGGGCTCTATGGCTACACCTTC. It specifies CSASFRTGLYGYTF.

The genes are TRBV7-9 and TRBJ1-3; TRBD1 matches at 7 bases. From germline, CDR1 is SEHNR and CDR2 FQNEAQ (reference sequence). This CDR3 contains 15 residues. V lost 5 bases, J lost 2 bases, and 6 bases stayed unmatched. The CDR3 region is CASSPTTGTGNTIYF. In DNA form, the CDR3 reads TGTGCCAGCAGCCCCACGACAGGGACTGGAAACACCATATATTTT. Full variable domain (missing parts from reference TRBV7-9 and TRBJ1-3): DTGVSQNPRHKITKRGQNVTFRCDPISEHNRLYWYRQTLGQGPEFLTYFQNEAQLEKSRLLSDRFSAERPKGSFSTLEIQRTEQGDSAMYLCASSPTTGTGNTIYFGEGSWLTVV.

This clone was detected only a few times. The chain combines TRBV11-3 with TRBJ2-3; 7 bases agree with TRBD1. This CDR3 spans 15 amino acids. With 4 bases clipped from V and 2 bases from J, the junction kept 6 bases outside the gene matches. The V gene's germline CDR1 is SGHNT and CDR2 YENEEA. The CDR3 region has the DNA TGTGCCAGCAGCTACGGGACAGCAGTCACAGATACGCAGTATTTT. Translated, it gives CASSYGTAVTDTQYF.

The chain combines TRBV11-2 with TRBJ2-5; D may be TRBD1 (6 bases). Trimming took 1 base from V and 5 from J, leaving 14 bases between them. CDR1 is SGHAT and CDR2 is FQNNGV in the germline V gene. The CDR3 is 15 amino acids. The CDR3 region is CASSLGAGDAETQYF. CDR3 in DNA: TGTGCCAGCAGCTTAGGGGCAGGGGACGCTGAGACCCAGTACTTC. Complete variable domain (other parts from reference TRBV11-2 and TRBJ2-5): EAGVAQSPRYKIIEKRQSVAFWCNPISGHATLYWYQQILGQGPKLLIQFQNNGVVDDSQLPKDRFSAERLKGVDSTLKIQPAKLEDSAVYLCASSLGAGDAETQYFGPGTRLLVL.

The V call is TRBV5-6, the J call TRBJ1-2; the D gene is possibly TRBD1 (6 bases). Trimming cost V 5 bases and J 7 bases, with 12 bases left between them. Germline lookup yields CDR1 SGHDT and CDR2 YYEEEE. The CDR3 length is 12 residues. The CDR3 is CASSIQGFGYTF. The CDR3, as DNA: TGTGCCAGCAGTATACAGGGATTTGGCTACACCTTC. Full variable domain (missing parts from reference TRBV5-6 and TRBJ1-2): DAGVTQSPTHLIKTRGQQVTLRCSPKSGHDTVSWYQQALGQGPQFIFQYYEEEERQRGNFPDRFSGHQFPNYSSELNVNALLLGDSALYLCASSIQGFGYTFGSGTRLTVV.

The chain carries TRBV7-2 and TRBJ2-3; 8 bases agree with TRBD2. Trimming cost V 0 bases and J 5 bases; bases outside gene matches: 10. This CDR3 comprises 17 residues. In germline, CDR1 is SGHTA, CDR2 FQGNSA. The CDR3 spells CASSLAPGRAREDTQYF. The CDR3 DNA reads as TGTGCCAGCAGCTTAGCCCCCGGGAGGGCCAGAGAAGATACGCAGTATTTT. The variable domain in full, completed from reference TRBV7-2 and TRBJ2-3, reads GAGVSQSPSNKVTEKGKDVELRCDPISGHTALYWYRQSLGQGLEFLIYFQGNSAPDKSGLPSDRFSAERTGGSVSTLTIQRTQQEDSAVYLCASSLAPGRAREDTQYFGPGTRLTVL.

The sample holds one count of this clone. The chain combines TRBV7-2 with TRBJ2-7; D not resolved. The CDR3 runs 15 residues. V was trimmed by 2 bases and J by 1 base, leaving 12 bases between them. Germline assignment: CDR1 SGHTA and CDR2 FQGNSA. The CDR3 region is CASSLRNSPSYEQYV. In DNA form, the CDR3 reads TGTGCCAGCAGCTTACGGAACAGCCCTTCCTACGAGCAGTACGTC.

J is TRBJ2-1 and V is TRBV9, with D maybe TRBD1 (5 bases). Germline V CDR1 and CDR2: SGDLS, YYNGEE. This CDR3 comprises 16 residues. Trimming pared 3 bases from V and 8 bases from J, leaving 21 bases between. The CDR3, as DNA: TGTGCCAGCAGCGCATGGGTAGGGGATCCCGGCGATGAGCAGTTCTTC. It encodes CASSAWVGDPGDEQFF.

V is TRBV6-5 and J is TRBJ2-7, with 12 bases identical to TRBD2. Germline V gene lookup returns CDR1 MNHEY and CDR2 SVGAGI. Trimming took 10 bases from V and 5 from J; bases not matched to a gene: 6. The CDR3 runs 13 residues. CDR3 DNA sequence: TGTGCCATGCGACTAGCGGGAGTCAACGAGCAGTACGTC. Amino acids: CAMRLAGVNEQYV.

The chain carries TRBV4-1 and TRBJ2-1, with a weak D call TRBD2 (5 bases). Between the trimmed V and J ends, which lost 0 bases and 5 bases, there was a span of 8 bases. This CDR3 is 14 amino acids long. The germline gives CDR1 MGHRA, CDR2 YSYEKL. The CDR3 DNA is TGCGCCAGCAGCCAAGAAAGCGGAAACAATGAGCAGTTCTTC. It codes for CASSQESGNNEQFF.

This sequence joins TRBV6-5 and TRBJ1-5; D may be TRBD1 (6 bases). The germline V and J ends were trimmed by 11 bases and 3 bases, with 14 bases remaining between them. Germline V gives CDR1 MNHEY, CDR2 SVGAGI. The length of the CDR3 is 13 residues. CDR3 loop: CAAGGQFNQPQHF. For the CDR3, the DNA is TGTGCCGCAGGTGGACAGTTCAATCAGCCCCAGCATTTT.

The gene calls are TRBV7-9 and TRBJ2-1; 11 nucleotides align to TRBD2. Germline V gene data show CDR1 as SEHNR and CDR2 as FQNEAQ (reference sequence). V lost 5 bases to trimming and J lost 10 bases; unmatched junction nucleotides: 16. CDR3 length: 17 residues. CDR3 bases: TGTGCCAGCAGCCGACGACTGGGTAGCGGGAGGGCCAGCGAGCAGTTCTTC. This encodes CASSRRLGSGRASEQFF. Complete variable domain (other parts from reference TRBV7-9 and TRBJ2-1): DTGVSQNPRHKITKRGQNVTFRCDPISEHNRLYWYRQTLGQGPEFLTYFQNEAQLEKSRLLSDRFSAERPKGSFSTLEIQRTEQGDSAMYLCASSRRLGSGRASEQFFGPGTRLTVL.

The chain is built from TRBV7-2 and TRBJ2-3, with TRBD1 identical over 7 bases. The CDR3 loop spans 16 amino acids. The junction had 9 bases not matched to a gene; V was cut back by 5 bases and J by 1 base. CDR1 is SGHTA and CDR2 is FQGNSA in the germline V gene. The CDR3 reads CASSAQHRGGTDTQYF. The DNA of the CDR3 is TGTGCCAGCAGCGCACAACACAGGGGCGGCACAGATACGCAGTATTTT.

The rearrangement joins TRBV27 to TRBJ1-1; the match to TRBD1 covers 9 bases. V shed 4 bases and J 9 bases; nucleotides not matched to a gene: 15. CDR1 and CDR2 (germline): MNHEY, SMNVEV (reference sequence). The CDR3 has 16 amino acids. This CDR3 reads CASSSAPSWGQGKAFF. The CDR3 bases are TGTGCCAGCAGTTCGGCACCTTCATGGGGACAGGGTAAAGCTTTCTTT.

The V call is TRBV9, the J call TRBJ1-3; 7 bases are a match to TRBD1. CDR1 and CDR2 (germline): SGDLS, YYNGEE. The CDR3 has 16 residues. Trimming took 4 bases from V and 5 from J; bases not matched to a gene: 12. CDR3 coding DNA: TGTGCCAGCAGCTCTCTCCGGGACAGAGCCCGAAACACCATATATTTT. Protein sequence: CASSSLRDRARNTIYF.